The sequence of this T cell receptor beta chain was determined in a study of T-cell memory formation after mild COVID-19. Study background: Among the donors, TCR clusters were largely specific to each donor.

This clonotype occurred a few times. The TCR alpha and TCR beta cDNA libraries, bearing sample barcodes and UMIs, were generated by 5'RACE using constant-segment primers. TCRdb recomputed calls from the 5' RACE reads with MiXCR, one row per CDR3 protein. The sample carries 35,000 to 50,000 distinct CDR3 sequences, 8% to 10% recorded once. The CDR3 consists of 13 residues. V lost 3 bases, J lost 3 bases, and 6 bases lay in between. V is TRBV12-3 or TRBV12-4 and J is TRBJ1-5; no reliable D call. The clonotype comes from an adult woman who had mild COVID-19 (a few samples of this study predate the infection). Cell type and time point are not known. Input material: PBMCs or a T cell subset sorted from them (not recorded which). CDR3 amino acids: CASSFGDNQPQHF. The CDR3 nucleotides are TGTGCCAGCAGTTTCGGGGACAATCAGCCCCAGCATTTT.